What follows are 6 T cell receptor beta chains derived from one specimen sequenced in a study of cytomegalovirus exposure and HLA in healthy donors. The PCR was carried out with 60 Vbeta primers and 13 Jbeta primers. TCRdb's table, derived via immunoSEQ multiplex PCR, lists solely in-frame clones and lacks some. Among 120,000 to 150,000 clones listed, 70% to 85% were seen once. The sample was PBMCs. The receptors derive from a male donor in good health and CMV-seronegative.

CDR3 coding DNA: TGCAGCGTTGAAGAGGGAACAGGGGGCTTCACCGGGGAGCTGTTTTTT. Amino acids: CSVEEGTGGFTGELFF. The chain uses TRBV29-1 and TRBJ2-2; 9 bases align to TRBD1. There are 16 residues in the CDR3. J gave up 4 bases and V 0 bases, and 6 bases lay outside the gene matches. Per the germline V gene, CDR1 is SQVTM and CDR2 is ANQGSEA.

This chain joins TRBV6-5 and TRBJ2-1; a possible D gene is TRBD1 (5 bases). The germline CDR1 and CDR2 sequences are MNHEY and SVGAGI. V gave up 1 base and J gave up 0 bases, with 10 bases separating them. This CDR3 spans 16 amino acids. The CDR3 region has the DNA TGTGCCAGCAGTTACTTTCAGGGCCGCTCCTACAATGAGCAGTTCTTC. Amino acid sequence: CASSYFQGRSYNEQFF.

The chain is built from TRBV7-6 and TRBJ2-5; a possible D gene is TRBD2 (6 bases). CDR1 and CDR2 (germline): SGHVS, FNYEAQ. This CDR3 has 16 amino acids. V lost 5 bases to trimming and J lost 3 bases, with 19 bases between them. CDR3 in DNA: TGTGCCAGCAGCGAACAAATGACTAGGCTAAAAGAGACCCAGTACTTC. Amino acids: CASSEQMTRLKETQYF.

The V call is TRBV6-1, the J call TRBJ1-5; D gene ambiguous. Trimming stripped 0 bases from V and 6 bases from J, with 12 bases between. Germline-derived CDR1 and CDR2 are MNHNS and SASEGT. CDR3 length equals 15 residues. CDR3 nucleotides: TGTGCCAGCAGTGAAGCGCGCAGGTCCGGTCAGCCCCAGCATTTT. It encodes CASSEARRSGQPQHF.

The CDR3: CASSGTGQAEQPQHF. The CDR3 DNA sequence: TGTGCCAGCAGCGGGACCGGACAGGCGGAGCAGCCCCAGCATTTT. This chain connects TRBV28 to TRBJ1-5; 7 bases are a match to TRBD1. CDR3 length equals 15 residues. Germline V gene sequence: CDR1 MDHEN, CDR2 SYDVKM. With 6 bases clipped from V and 7 bases from J, the junction kept 12 bases outside the gene matches.

The gene calls are TRBV19 and TRBJ1-1, with 11 bases lining up with TRBD1. CDR3 length: 15 residues. The V gene's germline CDR1 is LNHDA and CDR2 SQIVND (reference sequence). V shed 7 bases and J 1 base; nucleotides not matched to a gene: 5. In nucleotides, the CDR3 is TGTGCCAGTATTAGGACAGGGGGCGAGAACACTGAAGCTTTCTTT. Its protein is CASIRTGGENTEAFF.